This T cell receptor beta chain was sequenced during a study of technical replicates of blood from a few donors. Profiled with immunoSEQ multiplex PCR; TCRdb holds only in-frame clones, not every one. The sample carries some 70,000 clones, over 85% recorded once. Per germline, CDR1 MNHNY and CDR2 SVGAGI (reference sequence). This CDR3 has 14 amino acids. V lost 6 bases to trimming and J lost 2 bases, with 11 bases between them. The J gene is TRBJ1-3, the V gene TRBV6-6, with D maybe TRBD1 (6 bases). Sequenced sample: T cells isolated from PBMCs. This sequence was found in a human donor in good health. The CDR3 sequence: CASSQGNTGNTIYF. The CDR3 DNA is TGTGCCAGCAGCCAGGGGAATACTGGAAACACCATATATTTT.